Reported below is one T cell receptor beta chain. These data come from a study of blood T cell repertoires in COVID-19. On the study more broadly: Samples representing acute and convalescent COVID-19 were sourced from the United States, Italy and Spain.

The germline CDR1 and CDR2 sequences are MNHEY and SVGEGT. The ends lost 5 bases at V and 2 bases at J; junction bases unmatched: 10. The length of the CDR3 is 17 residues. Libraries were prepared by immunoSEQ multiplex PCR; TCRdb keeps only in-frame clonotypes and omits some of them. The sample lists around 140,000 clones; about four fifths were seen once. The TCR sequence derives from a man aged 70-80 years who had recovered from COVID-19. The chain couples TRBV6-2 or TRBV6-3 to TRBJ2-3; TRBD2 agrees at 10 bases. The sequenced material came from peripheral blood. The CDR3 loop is CASSPRRTSGNTDTQYF. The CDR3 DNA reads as TGTGCCAGCAGTCCCCGCAGGACTAGCGGAAACACAGATACGCAGTATTTT.